Listed here are 10 T cell receptor beta chains from one sample, sequenced in a study of blood T cell repertoires in COVID-19. Generated by immunoSEQ multiplex PCR, the TCRdb table keeps only in-frame clones and is missing some. In the table there are roughly 130,000 clones, roughly 90% of which are singletons. The sequenced material came from PBMCs or T cells enriched from blood (not recorded which). These receptors all come from a woman in her fifties or sixties who had recovered from COVID-19.

CDR3 region: CASSLSVKGVGYTF. DNA for the CDR3: TGTGCCAGCAGCTTGTCGGTGAAGGGGGTGGGCTACACCTTC. The chain is built from TRBV5-7 and TRBJ1-2; D perhaps matches TRBD1 (6 bases). TRBV5-7 is reported as an ORF; its role is uncertain. CDR3 size: 14 residues. Deletions cut 1 base from V and 8 bases from J, with 15 bases between.

The chain is built from TRBV4-3 and TRBJ1-6; the D is unclear. Trimming took 0 bases from V and 6 from J, leaving 9 bases between them. The CDR3 runs 15 residues. Germline V CDR1 and CDR2: LGHNA, YSLEER. In DNA form, the CDR3 reads TGCGCCAGCAGCCAAGATATCGGGGTTAATTCACCCCTCCACTTT. Translated: CASSQDIGVNSPLHF.

This chain uses TRBV9 with TRBJ1-2, with TRBD1 matching over 7 bases. The CDR3 spans 12 residues. The ends lost 3 bases at V and 8 bases at J; junction bases unmatched: 4. The germline V gene encodes CDR1 SGDLS and CDR2 YYNGEE. The CDR3 region is CASSATGVGYTF. The CDR3 DNA follows: TGTGCCAGCAGCGCAACAGGGGTCGGCTACACCTTC.

This clone came up once. The V gene is TRBV7-9, the J gene TRBJ1-2; 8 bases map to TRBD1. V trimming: 5 bases; J trimming: 8 bases; junction bases outside the gene matches: 13. CDR3 length: 15 amino acids. CDR1 is SEHNR and CDR2 is FQNEAQ in the germline V gene (reference sequence). CDR3 region: CASSVTFGQGYGYTF. The DNA for the CDR3 is TGTGCCAGCAGCGTCACCTTCGGACAGGGCTACGGCTACACCTTC.

The chain is built from TRBV6-2 or TRBV6-3 and TRBJ2-5; D uncertain. Germline V gene data show CDR1 as MNHEY and CDR2 as SVGEGT. The CDR3 is 15 residues long. Trimming cost V 5 bases and J 5 bases, with 18 bases left between them. The CDR3 is CASSDRSALRETQYF. The CDR3 DNA reads as TGTGCCAGCAGTGATCGATCCGCCTTGCGTGAGACCCAGTACTTC.

The CDR3 region is CASSNQGTGNTIYF. CDR3 DNA sequence: TGTGCCAGTAGTAATCAGGGAACTGGAAACACCATATATTTT. This chain uses TRBV19 with TRBJ1-3; tentatively, D is TRBD1 (5 bases). Germline loops: CDR1 LNHDA, CDR2 SQIVND (reference sequence). CDR3 length: 14 residues. Between the trimmed V and J ends, which lost 4 bases and 2 bases, there was a span of 9 bases.

The rearrangement joins TRBV27 to TRBJ2-7; D uncertain. The CDR3 covers 14 residues. The germline V gene has CDR1 MNHEY and CDR2 SMNVEV (reference sequence). V dropped 6 bases and J dropped 2 bases, with 14 bases sitting between them. The DNA of the CDR3 is TGTGCCAGCAGACCCGCCGATGCGCCCTACGAGCAGTACTTC. Residues: CASRPADAPYEQYF.

The V gene is TRBV25-1, the J gene TRBJ2-7; D may be TRBD1 (6 bases). The CDR3 loop spans 14 amino acids. V lost 6 bases, J lost 2 bases, and 14 bases lay in between. Germline CDR1 MGHDK, CDR2 SYGVNS. This chain's CDR3 is CASRTGTPPYEQYF. The CDR3 DNA follows: TGTGCCAGCAGAACAGGGACCCCACCCTACGAGCAGTACTTC.

The V gene is TRBV9, the J gene TRBJ2-7; TRBD1 matches 9 bases. This CDR3 spans 15 amino acids. V lost 3 bases to trimming and J lost 2 bases; unmatched junction nucleotides: 6. Germline values: CDR1 SGDLS, CDR2 YYNGEE. CDR3 protein: CASSAGDRATYEQYF. In DNA, the CDR3 is TGTGCCAGCAGCGCAGGGGACAGGGCCACCTACGAGCAGTACTTC.

The chain combines TRBV3-1 (or the pseudogene TRBV3-2) with TRBJ2-2; 9 bases align to TRBD2. The CDR3 runs to 16 residues. Losses at the gene ends were 0 bases for V and 7 bases for J; bases not matched to a gene: 6. Germline CDR1 reads LGHDT; CDR2 reads YNNKEL (reference sequence). The CDR3 sequence: CASSQDRLAGHGELFF. CDR3 DNA: TGTGCCAGCAGCCAAGATCGGCTAGCGGGGCACGGGGAGCTGTTTTTT.